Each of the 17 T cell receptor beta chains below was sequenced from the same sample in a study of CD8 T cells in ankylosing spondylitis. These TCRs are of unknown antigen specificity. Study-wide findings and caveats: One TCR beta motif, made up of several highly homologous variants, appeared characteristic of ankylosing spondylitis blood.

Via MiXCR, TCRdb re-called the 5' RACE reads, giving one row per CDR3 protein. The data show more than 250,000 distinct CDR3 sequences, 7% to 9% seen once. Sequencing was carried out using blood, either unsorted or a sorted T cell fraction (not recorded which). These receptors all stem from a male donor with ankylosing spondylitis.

The CDR3 here is CASSPSTGAISYNSPLHF. The DNA for the CDR3 is TGTGCCAGCAGTCCCAGCACAGGGGCGATCTCCTATAATTCACCCCTCCACTTT. The V call is TRBV6-2 or TRBV6-3, the J call TRBJ1-6, with 7 bases matching TRBD1. With 5 bases clipped from V and 0 bases from J, the junction kept 10 bases outside the gene matches. The CDR3 has 18 amino acids. Germline V gene sequence: CDR1 MNHEY, CDR2 SVGEGT.

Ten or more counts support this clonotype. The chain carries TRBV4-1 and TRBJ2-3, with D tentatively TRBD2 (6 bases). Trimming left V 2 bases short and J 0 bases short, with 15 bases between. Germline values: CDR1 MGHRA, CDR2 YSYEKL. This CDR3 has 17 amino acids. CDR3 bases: TGCGCCAGCAGCCAACGCCTAGCGAAAACTAGCACAGATACGCAGTATTTT. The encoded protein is CASSQRLAKTSTDTQYF.

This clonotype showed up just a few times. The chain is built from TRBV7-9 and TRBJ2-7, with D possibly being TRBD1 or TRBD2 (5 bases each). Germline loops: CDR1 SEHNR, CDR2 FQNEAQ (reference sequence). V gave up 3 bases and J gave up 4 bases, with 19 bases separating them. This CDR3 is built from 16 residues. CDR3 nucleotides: TGTGCCAGCAGCTTCAACCGGGACGGCATTCGATACGAGCAGTACTTC. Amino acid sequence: CASSFNRDGIRYEQYF.

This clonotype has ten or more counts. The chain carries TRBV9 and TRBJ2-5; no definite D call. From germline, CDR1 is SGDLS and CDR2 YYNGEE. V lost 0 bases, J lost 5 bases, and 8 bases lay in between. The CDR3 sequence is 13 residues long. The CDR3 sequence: CASSVGMWETQYF. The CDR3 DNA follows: TGTGCCAGCAGCGTAGGCATGTGGGAGACCCAGTACTTC. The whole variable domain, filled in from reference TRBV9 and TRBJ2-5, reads DSGVTQTPKHLITATGQRVTLRCSPRSGDLSVYWYQQSLDQGLQFLIQYYNGEERAKGNILERFSAQQFPDLHSELNLSSLELGDSALYFCASSVGMWETQYFGPGTRLLVL.

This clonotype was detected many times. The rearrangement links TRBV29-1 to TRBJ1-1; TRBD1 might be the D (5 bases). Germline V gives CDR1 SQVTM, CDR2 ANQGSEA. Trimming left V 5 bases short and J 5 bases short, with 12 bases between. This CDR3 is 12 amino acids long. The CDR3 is CSVYPTDTEAFF. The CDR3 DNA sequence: TGCAGCGTTTACCCGACAGATACTGAAGCTTTCTTT.

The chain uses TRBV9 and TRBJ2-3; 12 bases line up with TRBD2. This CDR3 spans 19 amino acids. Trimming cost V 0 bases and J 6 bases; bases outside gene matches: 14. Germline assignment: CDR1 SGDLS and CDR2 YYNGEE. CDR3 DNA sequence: TGTGCCAGCAGCGTAGCGGACCTAGCGGGAGGGCCTTCTGGTGATACGCAGTATTTT. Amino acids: CASSVADLAGGPSGDTQYF.

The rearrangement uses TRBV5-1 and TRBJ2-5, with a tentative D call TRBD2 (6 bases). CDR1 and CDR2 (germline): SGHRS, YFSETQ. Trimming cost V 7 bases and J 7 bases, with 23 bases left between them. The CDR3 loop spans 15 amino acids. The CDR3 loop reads CASHPAVGEVGTQYF. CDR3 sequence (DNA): TGCGCCAGCCACCCCGCGGTGGGGGAGGTTGGGACCCAGTACTTC. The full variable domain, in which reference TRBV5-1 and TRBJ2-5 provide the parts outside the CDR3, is KAGVTQTPRYLIKTRGQQVTLSCSPISGHRSVSWYQQTPGQGLQFLFEYFSETQRNKGNFPGRFSGRQFSNSRSEMNVSTLELGDSALYLCASHPAVGEVGTQYFGPGTRLLVL.

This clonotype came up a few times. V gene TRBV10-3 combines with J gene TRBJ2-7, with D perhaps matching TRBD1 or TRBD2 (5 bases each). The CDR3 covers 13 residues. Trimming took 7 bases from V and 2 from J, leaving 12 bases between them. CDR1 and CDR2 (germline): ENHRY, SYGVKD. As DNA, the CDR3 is TGTGCCATCAATCCGGGACCAACCTACGAGCAGTACTTC. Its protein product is CAINPGPTYEQYF.

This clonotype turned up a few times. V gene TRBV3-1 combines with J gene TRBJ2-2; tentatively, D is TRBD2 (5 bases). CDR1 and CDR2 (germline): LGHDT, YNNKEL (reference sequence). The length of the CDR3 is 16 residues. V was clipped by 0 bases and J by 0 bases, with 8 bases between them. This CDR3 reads CASSQDPSPNTGELFF. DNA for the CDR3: TGTGCCAGCAGCCAAGACCCTAGCCCGAACACCGGGGAGCTGTTTTTT.

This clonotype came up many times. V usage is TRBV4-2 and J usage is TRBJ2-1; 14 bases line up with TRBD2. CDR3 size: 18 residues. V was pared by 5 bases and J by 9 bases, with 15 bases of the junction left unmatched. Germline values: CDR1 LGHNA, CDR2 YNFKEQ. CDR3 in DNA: TGTGCCAGCAGCTCACAGGCTCGGACTAGCGGGAGGTTGGGTGAGCAGTTCTTC. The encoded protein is CASSSQARTSGRLGEQFF.

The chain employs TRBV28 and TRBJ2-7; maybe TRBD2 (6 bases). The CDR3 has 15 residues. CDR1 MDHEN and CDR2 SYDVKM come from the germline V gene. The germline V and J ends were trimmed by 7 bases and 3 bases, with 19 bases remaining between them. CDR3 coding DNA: TGTGCCAGCAACGACCAGGCTAGCGCTCTCTACGAGCAGTACTTC. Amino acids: CASNDQASALYEQYF.

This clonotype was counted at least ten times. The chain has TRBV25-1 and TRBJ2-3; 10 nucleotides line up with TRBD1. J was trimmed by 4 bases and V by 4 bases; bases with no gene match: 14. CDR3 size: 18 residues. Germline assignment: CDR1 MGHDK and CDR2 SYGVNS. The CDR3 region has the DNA TGTGCCAGCAGTGGACATCGCGGTAGGGGGACAGGGGCAGATACGCAGTATTTT. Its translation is CASSGHRGRGTGADTQYF.

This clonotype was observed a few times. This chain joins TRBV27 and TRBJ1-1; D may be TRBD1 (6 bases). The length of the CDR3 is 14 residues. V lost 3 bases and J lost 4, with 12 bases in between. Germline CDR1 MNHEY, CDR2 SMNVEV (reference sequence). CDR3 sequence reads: CASSLVSGVTEAFF. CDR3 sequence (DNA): TGTGCCAGCAGTTTGGTCTCAGGGGTCACTGAAGCTTTCTTT.

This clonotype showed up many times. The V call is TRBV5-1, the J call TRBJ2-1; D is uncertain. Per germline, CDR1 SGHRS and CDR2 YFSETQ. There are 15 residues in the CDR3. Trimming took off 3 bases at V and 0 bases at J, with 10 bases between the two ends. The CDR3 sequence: CASSWTASSYNEQFF. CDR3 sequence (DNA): TGCGCCAGCAGCTGGACCGCTAGCTCCTACAATGAGCAGTTCTTC.

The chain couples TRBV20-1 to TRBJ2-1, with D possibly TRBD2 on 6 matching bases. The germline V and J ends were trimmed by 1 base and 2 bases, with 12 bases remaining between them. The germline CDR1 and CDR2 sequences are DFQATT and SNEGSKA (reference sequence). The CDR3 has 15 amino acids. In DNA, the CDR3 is TGCAGTGCTAGAGGGGGGAGCGGGCCCTACAATGAGCAGTTCTTC. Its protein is CSARGGSGPYNEQFF.

CDR3 region: CASSQGARGKNSPLHF. As DNA, the CDR3 is TGCGCCAGCAGCCAGGGGGCCAGGGGTAAAAATTCACCCCTCCACTTT. The V gene is TRBV4-1, the J gene TRBJ1-6; D perhaps matches TRBD1 (6 bases). This CDR3 has 16 amino acids. CDR1 is MGHRA, CDR2 YSYEKL, per germline. Trimming took 3 bases from V and 7 from J, leaving 16 bases between them.

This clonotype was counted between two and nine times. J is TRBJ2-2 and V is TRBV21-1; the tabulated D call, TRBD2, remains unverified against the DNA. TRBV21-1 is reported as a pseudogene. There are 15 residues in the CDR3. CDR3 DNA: TGTGCCAGCAGCAAAGGGTGCGGGGTCACCGGGGAGCTGTTTTTT. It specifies CASSKGCGVTGELFF.